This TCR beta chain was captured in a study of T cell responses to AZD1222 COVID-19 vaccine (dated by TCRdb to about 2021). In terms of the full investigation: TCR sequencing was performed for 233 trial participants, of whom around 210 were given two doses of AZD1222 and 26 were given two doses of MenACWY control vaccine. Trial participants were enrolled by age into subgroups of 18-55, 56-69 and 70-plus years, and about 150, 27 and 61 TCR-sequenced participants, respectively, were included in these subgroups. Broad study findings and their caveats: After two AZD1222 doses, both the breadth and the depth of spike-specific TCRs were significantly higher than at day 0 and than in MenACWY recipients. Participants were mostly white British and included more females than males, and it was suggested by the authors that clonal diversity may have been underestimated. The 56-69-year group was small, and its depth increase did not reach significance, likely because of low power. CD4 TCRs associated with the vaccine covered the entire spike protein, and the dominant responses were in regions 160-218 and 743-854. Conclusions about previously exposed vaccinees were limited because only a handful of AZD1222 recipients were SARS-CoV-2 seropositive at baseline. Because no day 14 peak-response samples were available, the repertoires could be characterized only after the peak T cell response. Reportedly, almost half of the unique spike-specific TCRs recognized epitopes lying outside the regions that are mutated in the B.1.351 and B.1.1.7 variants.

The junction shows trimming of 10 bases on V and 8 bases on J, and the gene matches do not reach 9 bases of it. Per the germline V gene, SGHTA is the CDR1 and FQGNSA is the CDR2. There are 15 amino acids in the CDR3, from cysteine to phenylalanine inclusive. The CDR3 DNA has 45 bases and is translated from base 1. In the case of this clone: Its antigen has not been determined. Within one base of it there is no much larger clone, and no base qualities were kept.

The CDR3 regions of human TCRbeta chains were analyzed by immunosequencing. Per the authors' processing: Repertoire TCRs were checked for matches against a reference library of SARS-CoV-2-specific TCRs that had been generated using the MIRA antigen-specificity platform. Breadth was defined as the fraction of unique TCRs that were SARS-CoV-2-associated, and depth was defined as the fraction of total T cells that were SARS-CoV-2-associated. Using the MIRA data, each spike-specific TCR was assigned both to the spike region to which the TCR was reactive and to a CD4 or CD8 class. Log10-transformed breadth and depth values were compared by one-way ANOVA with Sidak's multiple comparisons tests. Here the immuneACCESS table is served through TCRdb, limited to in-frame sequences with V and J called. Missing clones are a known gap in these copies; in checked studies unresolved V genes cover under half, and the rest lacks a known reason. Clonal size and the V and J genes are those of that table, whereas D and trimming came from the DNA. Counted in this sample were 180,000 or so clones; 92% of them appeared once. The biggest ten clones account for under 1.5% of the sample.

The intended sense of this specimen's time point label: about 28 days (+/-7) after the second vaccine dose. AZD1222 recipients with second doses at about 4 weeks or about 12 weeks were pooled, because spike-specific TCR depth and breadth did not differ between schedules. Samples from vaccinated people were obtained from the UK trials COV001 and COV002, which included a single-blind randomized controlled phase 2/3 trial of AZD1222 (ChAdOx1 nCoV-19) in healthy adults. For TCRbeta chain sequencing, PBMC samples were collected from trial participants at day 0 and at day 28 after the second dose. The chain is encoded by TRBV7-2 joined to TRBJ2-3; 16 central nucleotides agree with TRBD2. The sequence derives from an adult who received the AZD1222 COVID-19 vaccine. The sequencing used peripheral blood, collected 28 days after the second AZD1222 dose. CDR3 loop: CATKPGLAGGPTQYF. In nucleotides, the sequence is TGTGCCACCAAGCCGGGACTAGCGGGGGGGCCTACGCAGTATTTT.